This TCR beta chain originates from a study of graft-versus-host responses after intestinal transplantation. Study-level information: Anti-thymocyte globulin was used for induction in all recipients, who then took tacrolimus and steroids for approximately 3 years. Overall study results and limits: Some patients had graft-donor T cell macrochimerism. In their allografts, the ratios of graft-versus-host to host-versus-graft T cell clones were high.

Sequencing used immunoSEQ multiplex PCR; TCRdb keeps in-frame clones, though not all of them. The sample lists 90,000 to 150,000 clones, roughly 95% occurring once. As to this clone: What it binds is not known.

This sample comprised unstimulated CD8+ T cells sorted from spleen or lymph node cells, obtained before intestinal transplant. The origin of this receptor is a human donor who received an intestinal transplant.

The CDR3 protein is CASSLGLEAGNTEAFF. CDR3 coding DNA: TGTGCCAGCAGCTTGGGACTCGAGGCTGGGAACACTGAAGCTTTCTTT. The rearrangement joins TRBV5-4 to TRBJ1-1; unclear D gene. Germline assignment: CDR1 SGHNT and CDR2 YYREEE (reference sequence). Trimming pared 0 bases from V and 1 base from J, leaving 13 bases between. The CDR3 covers 16 residues.